This is a list of T cell receptor beta chains from one sample in a study of molecular identifiers for immune sequencing clone quantification. A single record per CDR3 protein comes from TCRdb applying MiXCR to the PCR reads. The repertoire has about 8,300 distinct CDR3 sequences, about 32% of them found once; the top ten carry around 5%. Material: naive CD8+ T cells from blood, with Jurkat cell RNA spiked in. These receptor sequences come from a human donor in good health. Some libraries in this study had Jurkat cell RNA spiked in. CDR3s include the opening cysteine and the closing phenylalanine or tryptophan. The order of the fields is J gene, D gene, V gene, clone size, CDR3 protein, CDR3 DNA. D genes are given only for firm matches. Expanded clones get a size class; other rows say once, few or many, or leave the size out.

J: TRBJ2-7; D: NA; V: TRBV29-1; size: few; CDR3: CSVTQGSEQYF; DNA: TGCAGCGTCACCCAGGGGTCCGAGCAGTACTTC
J: TRBJ2-3; D: NA; V: TRBV11-2; size: NA; CDR3: CASSLVFQGRDTQYF; DNA: TGTGCCAGCAGCTTAGTCTTCCAGGGGAGGGATACGCAGTATTTT
J: TRBJ2-3; D: NA; V: TRBV7-9; size: medium-sized; CDR3: CASSFEGRTDTQYF; DNA: TGTGCCAGCAGCTTCGAGGGCCGTACAGATACGCAGTATTTT
J: TRBJ2-2; D: NA; V: TRBV29-1; size: NA; CDR3: CSVASLNTVELFF; DNA: TGCAGCGTCGCATCTTTGAACACCGTGGAGCTGTTTTTT
J: TRBJ1-1; D: NA; V: TRBV9; size: few; CDR3: CASSVVGPKGTEAFF; DNA: TGTGCCAGCAGCGTAGTGGGACCGAAGGGGACTGAAGCTTTCTTT
J: TRBJ2-1; D: NA; V: TRBV6-5; size: NA; CDR3: CASSYRPNEQFF; DNA: TGTGCCAGCAGTTACAGACCCAATGAGCAGTTCTTC
J: TRBJ1-2; D: NA; V: TRBV9; size: few; CDR3: CASTVTYGGNGYTF; DNA: TGTGCCAGCACCGTAACCTATGGGGGAAATGGCTACACCTTC
J: TRBJ2-7; D: NA; V: TRBV5-6; size: NA; CDR3: CASSLSAEQYF; DNA: TGTGCCAGCAGCTTGAGCGCCGAGCAGTACTTC
J: TRBJ1-4; D: NA; V: TRBV27; size: NA; CDR3: CASSLSQATTNEILFF; DNA: TGTGCCAGCAGTTTAAGCCAGGCGACAACTAATGAAATACTGTTTTTT
J: TRBJ2-7; D: NA; V: TRBV4-1; size: NA; CDR3: CASSQDRAHEQYF; DNA: TGCGCCAGCAGCCAGGACCGGGCCCACGAGCAGTACTTC
J: TRBJ1-4; D: NA; V: TRBV29-1; size: once; CDR3: CSAETVFATNEKLFF; DNA: TGCAGCGCTGAGACAGTCTTTGCAACTAATGAAAAACTGTTTTTT
J: TRBJ2-5; D: NA; V: TRBV20-1; size: NA; CDR3: CSARDRWGLETQYF; DNA: TGCAGTGCTAGAGATCGCTGGGGGTTGGAGACCCAGTACTTC
J: TRBJ2-7; D: NA; V: TRBV29-1; size: few; CDR3: CSVVGDTAYEQYF; DNA: TGCAGCGTTGTAGGAGACACCGCCTACGAGCAGTACTTC
J: TRBJ2-5; D: TRBD2; V: TRBV4-3; size: NA; CDR3: CASSQAGAQETQYF; DNA: TGCGCCAGCAGCCAGGCGGGAGCCCAAGAGACCCAGTACTTC
J: TRBJ2-3; D: NA; V: TRBV2; size: medium-sized; CDR3: CASSDWISTDTQYF; DNA: TGTGCCAGCAGTGATTGGATATCCACAGATACGCAGTATTTT
J: TRBJ2-7; D: NA; V: TRBV5-1; size: NA; CDR3: CASSSPGGYEQYF; DNA: TGCGCCAGCAGCTCCCCTGGGGGCTACGAGCAGTACTTC
J: TRBJ2-3; D: NA; V: TRBV2; size: few; CDR3: CASPSWGEWYTDTQYF; DNA: TGTGCCAGCCCCTCGTGGGGGGAGTGGTACACAGATACGCAGTATTTT
J: TRBJ2-3; D: NA; V: TRBV7-6; size: NA; CDR3: CASSPLRGARADTQYF; DNA: TGTGCCAGCAGCCCACTTCGAGGGGCCAGGGCAGATACGCAGTATTTT
J: TRBJ2-3; D: NA; V: TRBV4-3; size: few; CDR3: CASSQVGTDTQYF; DNA: TGCGCCAGCAGCCAAGTGGGCACAGATACGCAGTATTTT
J: TRBJ1-5; D: NA; V: TRBV21-1; size: medium-sized; CDR3: CASSFQTQVPQHF; DNA: TGTGCCAGCAGCTTTCAGACTCAGGTACCCCAGCATTTT
J: TRBJ2-5; D: NA; V: TRBV9; size: NA; CDR3: CTSSVDGTPPQETQYF; DNA: TGTACCAGCAGCGTAGATGGGACCCCACCCCAGGAGACCCAGTACTTC
J: TRBJ2-7; D: TRBD2; V: TRBV13; size: NA; CDR3: CASSLVTSGRPYEQYF; DNA: TGTGCCAGCAGCTTAGTGACTAGCGGGAGACCCTACGAGCAGTACTTC
J: TRBJ1-5; D: TRBD1; V: TRBV27; size: NA; CDR3: CATRRQGSGNQPQHF; DNA: TGTGCCACCAGGCGACAGGGAAGTGGTAATCAGCCCCAGCATTTT
J: TRBJ1-5; D: NA; V: TRBV6-1; size: NA; CDR3: CASSKDSFNQPQHF; DNA: TGTGCCAGCAGTAAGGACAGCTTCAATCAGCCCCAGCATTTT
J: TRBJ2-7; D: TRBD2; V: TRBV20-1; size: NA; CDR3: CSAPGLAGTYGQYF; DNA: TGCAGTGCACCCGGACTAGCGGGAACCTACGGGCAGTACTTC
J: TRBJ1-4; D: NA; V: TRBV27; size: few; CDR3: CASSWNTPEEKLFF; DNA: TGTGCCAGCAGTTGGAACACCCCCGAAGAAAAACTGTTTTTT
J: TRBJ2-7; D: NA; V: TRBV11-2; size: few; CDR3: CASSRGGYEQYF; DNA: TGTGCCAGCAGCCGGGGCGGCTACGAGCAGTACTTC
J: TRBJ2-2; D: TRBD2; V: TRBV19; size: few; CDR3: CASSIAGGRGAGELFF; DNA: TGTGCCAGTAGTATCGCGGGAGGGAGAGGCGCCGGGGAGCTGTTTTTT
J: TRBJ2-2; D: NA; V: TRBV5-1; size: few; CDR3: CASRGEFPGELFF; DNA: TGCGCCAGCAGAGGGGAGTTCCCCGGGGAGCTGTTTTTT
J: TRBJ2-7; D: NA; V: TRBV5-1; size: few; CDR3: CASSLGQIYEQYF; DNA: TGCGCCAGCAGCTTGGGGCAGATCTACGAGCAGTACTTC
J: TRBJ1-3; D: TRBD1; V: TRBV11-2; size: NA; CDR3: CASSFIMDRGGNTIYF; DNA: TGTGCCAGCAGCTTCATCATGGACAGGGGAGGAAACACCATATATTTT
J: TRBJ2-2; D: NA; V: TRBV2; size: few; CDR3: CASSLALNTGELFF; DNA: TGTGCCAGCAGTCTCGCCCTGAACACCGGGGAGCTGTTTTTT
J: TRBJ1-1; D: TRBD1; V: TRBV4-3; size: NA; CDR3: CASSQDPGGRDTEAFF; DNA: TGCGCCAGCAGCCAAGATCCAGGGGGCAGGGACACTGAAGCTTTCTTT
J: TRBJ1-1; D: NA; V: TRBV5-6; size: NA; CDR3: CASSFPQGIYTEAFF; DNA: TGTGCCAGCAGCTTCCCGCAGGGGATTTACACTGAAGCTTTCTTT
J: TRBJ2-2; D: TRBD1; V: TRBV6-2/TRBV6-3; size: few; CDR3: CASRGQFTGELFF; DNA: TGTGCCAGCAGGGGACAGTTCACCGGGGAGCTGTTTTTT
J: TRBJ2-6; D: NA; V: TRBV7-3; size: few; CDR3: CASSLFGSVRSSGANVLTF; DNA: TGTGCCAGCAGCTTATTTGGTAGCGTCCGTAGCTCTGGGGCCAACGTCCTGACTTTC
J: TRBJ2-2; D: NA; V: TRBV11-2; size: NA; CDR3: CASSLVTRNTGELFF; DNA: TGTGCCAGCAGCTTAGTGACTAGAAACACCGGGGAGCTGTTTTTT
J: TRBJ2-3; D: NA; V: TRBV2; size: NA; CDR3: CASSDLAVIDTQYF; DNA: TGTGCCAGCAGTGACCTAGCAGTTATTGATACGCAGTATTTT
J: TRBJ1-6; D: NA; V: TRBV5-6; size: few; CDR3: CASSLGIGNSPLHF; DNA: TGTGCCAGCAGCTTGGGTATCGGCAATTCGCCCCTCCACTTT
J: TRBJ2-1; D: NA; V: TRBV4-1; size: few; CDR3: CASSPEGSNNEQFF; DNA: TGCGCCAGCAGCCCGGAGGGTAGCAACAATGAGCAGTTCTTC
J: TRBJ1-1; D: NA; V: TRBV19; size: NA; CDR3: CASSILAGTEAFF; DNA: TGTGCCAGTAGTATCTTAGCGGGCACTGAAGCTTTCTTT
J: TRBJ2-3; D: TRBD1; V: TRBV20-1; size: once; CDR3: CSARVPPPGQGLTDTQYF; DNA: TGCAGTGCTAGAGTTCCTCCTCCGGGACAGGGTTTGACAGATACGCAGTATTTT
J: TRBJ1-5; D: NA; V: TRBV6-2/TRBV6-3; size: NA; CDR3: CASSYGVNQPQHF; DNA: TGTGCCAGCAGTTACGGGGTCAATCAGCCCCAGCATTTT
J: TRBJ2-7; D: NA; V: TRBV2; size: few; CDR3: CASGLREQYF; DNA: TGTGCCAGCGGCCTGAGAGAGCAGTACTTC